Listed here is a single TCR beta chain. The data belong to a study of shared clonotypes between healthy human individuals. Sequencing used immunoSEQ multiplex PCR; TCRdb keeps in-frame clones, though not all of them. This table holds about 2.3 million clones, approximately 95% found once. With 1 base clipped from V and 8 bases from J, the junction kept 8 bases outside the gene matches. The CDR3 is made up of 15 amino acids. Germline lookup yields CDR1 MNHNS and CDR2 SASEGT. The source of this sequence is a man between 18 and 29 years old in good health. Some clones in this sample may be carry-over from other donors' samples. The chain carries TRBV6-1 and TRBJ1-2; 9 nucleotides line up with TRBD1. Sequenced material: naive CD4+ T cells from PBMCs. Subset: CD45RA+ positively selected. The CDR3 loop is CASSEGPGQGGGYTF. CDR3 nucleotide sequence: TGTGCCAGCAGTGAAGGGCCGGGACAGGGCGGAGGCTACACCTTC.